This paragraph reports one T cell receptor (beta chain). The antigen remains undetermined. This record comes from a study of pediatric ulcerative colitis. Across the study: Disease was pancolitis in over 5 and left-sided in two, histology-confirmed.

General study points: In rectum, acute severe colitis had expanded clones and less diversity.

The survey-level immunoSEQ assay was used. Repertoires were generated with immunoSEQ multiplex PCR, while TCRdb's copy carries only in-frame clones and drops some. Of more than 40,000 clones listed, 78% are singletons. During colonoscopy, one to two rectal pinch biopsies were collected. No immunosuppressive drugs were given to ulcerative colitis patients before diagnostic colonoscopy. Sequencing was performed on gut tissue. The source is a girl aged 10-17 years with moderate ulcerative colitis.

CDR3 coding DNA: TGTGCCAGCAGCTCCCCCGGCATGTACAATGAGCAGTTCTTC. The encoded protein is CASSSPGMYNEQFF. The rearrangement joins TRBV9 to TRBJ2-1, with D hard to call. CDR3 length: 14 residues. Trimming took off 4 bases at V and 4 bases at J, with 12 bases between the two ends. CDR1 and CDR2 from the germline V gene are SGDLS and YYNGEE.